Sequencing of this T cell receptor (beta chain) was carried out in a study of blood T cell repertoires in COVID-19. Across the study: T cells, B-cell-depleted T cells, or PBMCs provided the cDNA or gDNA that served as material.

The CDR3 spans 13 residues. CDR1 and CDR2 (germline): MNHEY, SVGAGI. J was trimmed by 8 bases and V by 6 bases; bases with no gene match: 5. The authors' processing: Amplified reference gene primers provided the basis for estimating nucleated cell counts. Clones were sequenced by immunoSEQ multiplex PCR, and TCRdb holds only the in-frame ones, with some missing. The V and J calls and clone size come from that table; D and trimming were worked out from the DNA. The data hold about 270,000 clones, with more than 65% observed a single time. V and J are TRBV6-5 and TRBJ1-4, with 8 bases that match TRBD1. This clonotype was sampled from a woman younger than 30 with acute or convalescent COVID-19. The sequencing sample was made of peripheral blood. CDR3 nucleotide sequence: TGTGCCAGCAGCCGACAGGGGAACGAAAAACTGTTTTTT. It is translated as CASSRQGNEKLFF.